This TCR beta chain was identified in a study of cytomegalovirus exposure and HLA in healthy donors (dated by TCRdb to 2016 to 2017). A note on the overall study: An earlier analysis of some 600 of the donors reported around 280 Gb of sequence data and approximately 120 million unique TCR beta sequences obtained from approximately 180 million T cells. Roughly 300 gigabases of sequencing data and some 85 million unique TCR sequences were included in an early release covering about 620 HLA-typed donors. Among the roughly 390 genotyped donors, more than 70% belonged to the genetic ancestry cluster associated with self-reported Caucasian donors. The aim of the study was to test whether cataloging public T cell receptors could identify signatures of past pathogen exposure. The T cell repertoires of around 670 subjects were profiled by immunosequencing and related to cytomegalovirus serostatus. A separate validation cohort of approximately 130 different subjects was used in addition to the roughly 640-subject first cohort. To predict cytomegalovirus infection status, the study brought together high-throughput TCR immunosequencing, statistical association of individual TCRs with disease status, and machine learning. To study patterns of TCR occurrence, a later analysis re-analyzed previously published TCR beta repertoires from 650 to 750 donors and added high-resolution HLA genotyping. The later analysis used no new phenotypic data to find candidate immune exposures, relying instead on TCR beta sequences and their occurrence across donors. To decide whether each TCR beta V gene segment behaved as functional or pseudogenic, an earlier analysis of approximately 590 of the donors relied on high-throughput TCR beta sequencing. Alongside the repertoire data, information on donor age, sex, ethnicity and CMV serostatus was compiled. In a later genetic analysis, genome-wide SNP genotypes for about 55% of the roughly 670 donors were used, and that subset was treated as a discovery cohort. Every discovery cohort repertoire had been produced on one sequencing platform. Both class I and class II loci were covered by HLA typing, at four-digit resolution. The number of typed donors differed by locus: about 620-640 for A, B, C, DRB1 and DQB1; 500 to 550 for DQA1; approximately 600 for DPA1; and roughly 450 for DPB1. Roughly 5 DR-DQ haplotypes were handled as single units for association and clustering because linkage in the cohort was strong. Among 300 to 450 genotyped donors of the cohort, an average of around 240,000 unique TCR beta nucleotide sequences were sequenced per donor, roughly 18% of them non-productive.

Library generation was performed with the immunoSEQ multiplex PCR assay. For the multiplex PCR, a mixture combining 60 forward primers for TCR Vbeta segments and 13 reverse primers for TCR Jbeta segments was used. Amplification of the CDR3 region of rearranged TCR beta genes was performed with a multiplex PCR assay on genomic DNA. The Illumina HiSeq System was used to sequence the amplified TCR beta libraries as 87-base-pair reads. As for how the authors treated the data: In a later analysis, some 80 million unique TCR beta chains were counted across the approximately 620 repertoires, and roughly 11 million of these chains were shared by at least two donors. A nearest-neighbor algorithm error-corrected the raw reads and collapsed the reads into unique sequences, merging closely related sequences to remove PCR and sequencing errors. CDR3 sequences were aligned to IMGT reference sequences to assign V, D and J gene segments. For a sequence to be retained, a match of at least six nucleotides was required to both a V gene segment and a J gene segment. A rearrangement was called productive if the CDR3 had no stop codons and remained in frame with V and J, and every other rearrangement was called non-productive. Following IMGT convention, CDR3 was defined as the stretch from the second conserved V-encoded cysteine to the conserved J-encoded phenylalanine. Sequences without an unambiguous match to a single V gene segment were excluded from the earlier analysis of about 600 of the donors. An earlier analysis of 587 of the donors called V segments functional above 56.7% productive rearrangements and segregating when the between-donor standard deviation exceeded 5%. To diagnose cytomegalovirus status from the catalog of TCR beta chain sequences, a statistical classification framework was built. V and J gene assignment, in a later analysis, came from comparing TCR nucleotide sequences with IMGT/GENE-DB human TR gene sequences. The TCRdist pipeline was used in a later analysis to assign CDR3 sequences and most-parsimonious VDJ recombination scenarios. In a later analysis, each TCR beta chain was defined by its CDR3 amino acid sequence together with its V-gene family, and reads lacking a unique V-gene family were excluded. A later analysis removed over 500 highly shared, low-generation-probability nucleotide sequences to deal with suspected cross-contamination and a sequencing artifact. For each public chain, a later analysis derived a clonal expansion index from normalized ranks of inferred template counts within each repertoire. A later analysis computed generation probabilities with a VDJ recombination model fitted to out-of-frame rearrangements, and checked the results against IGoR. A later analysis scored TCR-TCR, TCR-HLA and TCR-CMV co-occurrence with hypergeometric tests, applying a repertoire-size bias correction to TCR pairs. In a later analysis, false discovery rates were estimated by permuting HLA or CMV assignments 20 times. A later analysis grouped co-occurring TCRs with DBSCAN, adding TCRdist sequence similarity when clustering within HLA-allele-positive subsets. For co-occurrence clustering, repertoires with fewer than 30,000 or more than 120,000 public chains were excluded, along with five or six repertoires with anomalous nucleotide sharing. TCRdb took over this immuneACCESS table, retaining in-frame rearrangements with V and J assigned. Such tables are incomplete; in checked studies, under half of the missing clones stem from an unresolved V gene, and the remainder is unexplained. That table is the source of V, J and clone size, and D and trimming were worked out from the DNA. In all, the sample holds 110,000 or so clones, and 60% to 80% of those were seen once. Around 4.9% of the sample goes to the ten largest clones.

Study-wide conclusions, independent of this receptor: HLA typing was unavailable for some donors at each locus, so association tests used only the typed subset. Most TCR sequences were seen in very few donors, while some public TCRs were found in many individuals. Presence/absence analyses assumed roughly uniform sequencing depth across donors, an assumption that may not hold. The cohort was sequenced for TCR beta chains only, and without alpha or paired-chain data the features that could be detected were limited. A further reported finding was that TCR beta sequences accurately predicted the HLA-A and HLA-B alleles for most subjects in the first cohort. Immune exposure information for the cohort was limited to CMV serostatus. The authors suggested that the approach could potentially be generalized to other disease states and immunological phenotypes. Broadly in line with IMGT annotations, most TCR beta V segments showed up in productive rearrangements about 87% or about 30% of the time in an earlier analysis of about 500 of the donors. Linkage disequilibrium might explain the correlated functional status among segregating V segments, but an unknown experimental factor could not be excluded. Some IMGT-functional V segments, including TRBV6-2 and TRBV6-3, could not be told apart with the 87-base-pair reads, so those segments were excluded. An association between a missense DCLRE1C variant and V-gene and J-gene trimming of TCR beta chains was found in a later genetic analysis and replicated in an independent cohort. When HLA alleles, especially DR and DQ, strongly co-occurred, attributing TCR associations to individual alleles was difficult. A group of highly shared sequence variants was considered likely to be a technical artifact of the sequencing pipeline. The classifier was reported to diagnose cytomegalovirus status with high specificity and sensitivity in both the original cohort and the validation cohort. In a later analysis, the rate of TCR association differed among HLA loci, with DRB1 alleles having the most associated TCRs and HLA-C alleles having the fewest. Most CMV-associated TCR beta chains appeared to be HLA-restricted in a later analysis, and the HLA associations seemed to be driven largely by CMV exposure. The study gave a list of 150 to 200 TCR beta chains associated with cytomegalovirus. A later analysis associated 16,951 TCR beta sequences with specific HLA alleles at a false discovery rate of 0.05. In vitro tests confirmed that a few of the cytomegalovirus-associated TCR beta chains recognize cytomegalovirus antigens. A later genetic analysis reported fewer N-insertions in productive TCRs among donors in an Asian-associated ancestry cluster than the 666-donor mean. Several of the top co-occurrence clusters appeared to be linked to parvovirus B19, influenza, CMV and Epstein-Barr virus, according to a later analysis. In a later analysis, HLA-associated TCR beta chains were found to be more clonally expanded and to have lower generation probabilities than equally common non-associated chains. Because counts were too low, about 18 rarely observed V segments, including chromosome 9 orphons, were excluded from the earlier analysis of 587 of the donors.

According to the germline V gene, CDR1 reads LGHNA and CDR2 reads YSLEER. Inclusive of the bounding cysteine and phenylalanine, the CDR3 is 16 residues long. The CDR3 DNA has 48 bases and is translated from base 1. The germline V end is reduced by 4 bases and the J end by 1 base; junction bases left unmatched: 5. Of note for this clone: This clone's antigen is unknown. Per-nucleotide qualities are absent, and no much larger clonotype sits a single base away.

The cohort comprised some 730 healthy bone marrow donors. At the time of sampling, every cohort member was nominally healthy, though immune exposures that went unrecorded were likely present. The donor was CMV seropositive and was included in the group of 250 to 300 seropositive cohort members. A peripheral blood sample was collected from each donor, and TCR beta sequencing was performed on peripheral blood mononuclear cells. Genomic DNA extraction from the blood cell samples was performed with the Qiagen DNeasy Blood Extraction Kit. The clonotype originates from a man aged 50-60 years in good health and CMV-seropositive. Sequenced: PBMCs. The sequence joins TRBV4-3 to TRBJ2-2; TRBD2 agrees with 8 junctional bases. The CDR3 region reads CASSPPGRVNTGELFF. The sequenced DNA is TGCGCCAGCAGCCCTCCCGGGAGGGTGAACACCGGGGAGCTGTTTTTT.